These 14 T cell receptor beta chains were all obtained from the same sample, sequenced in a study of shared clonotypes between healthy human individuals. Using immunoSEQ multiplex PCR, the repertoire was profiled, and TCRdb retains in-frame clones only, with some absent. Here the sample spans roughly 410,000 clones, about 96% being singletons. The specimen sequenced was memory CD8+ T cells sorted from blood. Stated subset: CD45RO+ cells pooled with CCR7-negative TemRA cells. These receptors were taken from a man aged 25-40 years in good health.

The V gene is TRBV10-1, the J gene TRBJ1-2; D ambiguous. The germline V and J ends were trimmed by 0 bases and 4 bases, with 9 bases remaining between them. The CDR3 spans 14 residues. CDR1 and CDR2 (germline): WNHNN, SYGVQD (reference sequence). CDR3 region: CASSESGSPYGYTF. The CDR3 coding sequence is TGCGCCAGCAGTGAGTCCGGGAGCCCCTATGGCTACACCTTC.

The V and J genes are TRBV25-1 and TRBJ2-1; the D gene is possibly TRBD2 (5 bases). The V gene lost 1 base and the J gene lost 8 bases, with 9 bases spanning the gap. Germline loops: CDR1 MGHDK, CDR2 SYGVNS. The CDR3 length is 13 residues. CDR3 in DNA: TGTGCCAGCAGTGAATGGGAGTTCCATGAGCAGTTCTTC. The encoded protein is CASSEWEFHEQFF.

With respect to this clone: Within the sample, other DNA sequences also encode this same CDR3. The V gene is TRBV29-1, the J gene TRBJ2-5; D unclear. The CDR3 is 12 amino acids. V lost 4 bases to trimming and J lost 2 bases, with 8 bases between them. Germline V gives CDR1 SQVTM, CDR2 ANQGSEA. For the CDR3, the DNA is TGCAGCGTTGCCTTTTTGCAAGAGACCCAGTACTTC. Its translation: CSVAFLQETQYF.

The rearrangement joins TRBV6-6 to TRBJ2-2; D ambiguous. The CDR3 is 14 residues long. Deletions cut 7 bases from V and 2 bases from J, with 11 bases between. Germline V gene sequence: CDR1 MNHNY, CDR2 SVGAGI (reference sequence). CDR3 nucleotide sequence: TGTGCCAGCAAAGGCCAGCCTAACACCGGGGAGCTGTTTTTT. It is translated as CASKGQPNTGELFF.

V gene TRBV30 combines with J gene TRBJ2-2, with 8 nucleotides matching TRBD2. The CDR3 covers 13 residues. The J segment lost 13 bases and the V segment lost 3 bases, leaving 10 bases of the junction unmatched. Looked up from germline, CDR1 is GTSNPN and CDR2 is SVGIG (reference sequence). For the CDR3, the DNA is TGTGCCTGGAGGCCCCCCATCGCGGGAGGGCTGTTTTTT. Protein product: CAWRPPIAGGLFF.

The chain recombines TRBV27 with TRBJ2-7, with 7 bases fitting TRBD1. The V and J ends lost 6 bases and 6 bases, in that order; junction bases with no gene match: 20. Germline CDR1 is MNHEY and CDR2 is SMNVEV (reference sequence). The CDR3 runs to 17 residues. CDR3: CASRMLYLGTVASEQYF. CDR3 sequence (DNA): TGTGCCAGCAGGATGCTCTACCTAGGGACAGTAGCGTCCGAGCAGTACTTC.

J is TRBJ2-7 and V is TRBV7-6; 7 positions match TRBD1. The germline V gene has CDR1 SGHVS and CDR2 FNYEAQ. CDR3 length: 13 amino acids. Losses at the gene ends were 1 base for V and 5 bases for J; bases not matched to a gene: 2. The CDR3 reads CASSLDRGNEQYF. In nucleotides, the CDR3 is TGTGCCAGCAGCTTAGACAGGGGAAACGAGCAGTACTTC.

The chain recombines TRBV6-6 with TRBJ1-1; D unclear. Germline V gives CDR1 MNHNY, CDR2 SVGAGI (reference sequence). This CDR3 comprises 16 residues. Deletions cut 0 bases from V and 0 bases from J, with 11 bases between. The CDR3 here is CASSYSPRIMNTEAFF. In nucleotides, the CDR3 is TGTGCCAGCAGTTACTCGCCCAGGATCATGAACACTGAAGCTTTCTTT.

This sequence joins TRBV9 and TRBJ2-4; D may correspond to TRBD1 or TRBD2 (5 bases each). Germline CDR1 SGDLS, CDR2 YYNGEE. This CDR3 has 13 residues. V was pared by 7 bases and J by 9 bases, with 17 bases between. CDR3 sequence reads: CASARGDMGIQYF. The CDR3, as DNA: TGTGCCAGCGCGAGGGGAGATATGGGCATTCAGTACTTC.

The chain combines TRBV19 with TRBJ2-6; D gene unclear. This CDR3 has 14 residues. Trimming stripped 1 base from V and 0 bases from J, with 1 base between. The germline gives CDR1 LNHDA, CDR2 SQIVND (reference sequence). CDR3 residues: CASSIASGANVLTF. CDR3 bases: TGTGCCAGTAGTATAGCCTCTGGGGCCAACGTCCTGACTTTC.

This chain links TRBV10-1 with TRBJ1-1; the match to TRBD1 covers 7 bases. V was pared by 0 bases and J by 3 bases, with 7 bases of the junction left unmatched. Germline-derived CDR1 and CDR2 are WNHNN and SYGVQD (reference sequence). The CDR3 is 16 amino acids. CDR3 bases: TGCGCCAGCAGTGAGTCAGACAGGGTGGGGGACACTGAAGCTTTCTTT. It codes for CASSESDRVGDTEAFF.

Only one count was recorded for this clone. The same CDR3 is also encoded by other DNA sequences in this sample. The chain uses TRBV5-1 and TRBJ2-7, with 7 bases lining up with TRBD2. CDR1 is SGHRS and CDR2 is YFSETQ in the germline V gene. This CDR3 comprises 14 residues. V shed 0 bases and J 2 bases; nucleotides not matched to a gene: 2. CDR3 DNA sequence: TGCGCCAGCAGCTTGGCTAGCGGACCCTACGAGCAGTACTTC. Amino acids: CASSLASGPYEQYF. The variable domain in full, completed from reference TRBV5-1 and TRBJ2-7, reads KAGVTQTPRYLIKTRGQQVTLSCSPISGHRSVSWYQQTPGQGLQFLFEYFSETQRNKGNFPGRFSGRQFSNSRSEMNVSTLELGDSALYLCASSLASGPYEQYFGPGTRLTVT.

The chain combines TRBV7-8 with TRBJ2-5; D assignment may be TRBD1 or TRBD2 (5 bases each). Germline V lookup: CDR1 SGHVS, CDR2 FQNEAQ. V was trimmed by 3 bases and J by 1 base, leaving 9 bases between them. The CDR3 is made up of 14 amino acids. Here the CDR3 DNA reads TGTGCCAGCAGCTTGAGGGACCCCCAAGAGACCCAGTACTTC. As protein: CASSLRDPQETQYF.

The CDR3 DNA sequence: TGTGCCAGCAGTGAATCCGGGCAGGATGGCTACACCTTC. Translated: CASSESGQDGYTF. This rearrangement joins TRBV6-1 to TRBJ1-2; D is unclear. The CDR3 length is 13 residues. Trimming stripped 2 bases from V and 6 bases from J, with 10 bases between. Germline V lookup: CDR1 MNHNS, CDR2 SASEGT.